These T cell receptor beta chains were read from a single sample in a study of T-cell reconstitution after alpha-beta-depleted transplantation in children. From the PCR reads, TCRdb called clonotypes with MiXCR, one entry per CDR3 protein. The table lists about 15,000 distinct CDR3 sequences, 9.5% to 15% of them singletons. The input for sequencing was PBMCs, mostly from graft donor cells, taken 180 days after TCRalphabeta/CD19-depleted stem cell transplant. All receptors derive from a boy in the first two years of life who had a stem cell transplant for Wiskott-Aldrich syndrome, so the T cells may come from the graft donor. CDR3s include the opening cysteine and the closing phenylalanine or tryptophan. Each record gives: V gene, D gene, J gene, clone size, CDR3 DNA, CDR3 protein. The D gene is left open where the match is weak. The size entry is marked missing in some rows and otherwise reads once, few, many or a size class.

v_call: TRBV4-2
d_call: -
j_call: TRBJ2-7
clone_size: few
cdr3_nt: TGTGCCAGCAGCCAAGATCTAGCGATCTACTACGAGCAGTACTTC
cdr3_aa: CASSQDLAIYYEQYF

v_call: TRBV10-3
d_call: -
j_call: TRBJ2-7
clone_size: few
cdr3_nt: TGTGCCATCAGAGTCGGAGGCCCACCGCTCTACGAGCAGTACTTC
cdr3_aa: CAIRVGGPPLYEQYF

v_call: TRBV20-1
d_call: -
j_call: TRBJ1-2
clone_size: many
cdr3_nt: TGCAGTGCTAGTGTGGCAACTAACTATGGCTACACCTTC
cdr3_aa: CSASVATNYGYTF

v_call: TRBV29-1
d_call: -
j_call: TRBJ2-1
clone_size: few
cdr3_nt: TGCAGCGTCGCCTCGGGCTACAATGAGCAGTTCTTC
cdr3_aa: CSVASGYNEQFF

v_call: TRBV10-1
d_call: -
j_call: TRBJ1-1
clone_size: few
cdr3_nt: TGCGCCAGCAGTGCCTCCTTCAGGAACACTGAAGCTTTCTTT
cdr3_aa: CASSASFRNTEAFF

v_call: TRBV2
d_call: TRBD2
j_call: TRBJ2-5
clone_size: many
cdr3_nt: TGTGCCAGCAGTGAAGGCCTTAGCGGGAGACAAGAGACCCAGTACTTC
cdr3_aa: CASSEGLSGRQETQYF

v_call: TRBV20-1
d_call: -
j_call: TRBJ2-1
clone_size: many
cdr3_nt: TGCAGTGCTAGGTCCGGGCGCTACAATGAGCAGTTCTTC
cdr3_aa: CSARSGRYNEQFF

v_call: TRBV6-1
d_call: -
j_call: TRBJ1-2
clone_size: few
cdr3_nt: TGTGCCAGCATCTTCCGACAGACCGCTGACTATGGCTACACCTTC
cdr3_aa: CASIFRQTADYGYTF

v_call: TRBV20-1
d_call: -
j_call: TRBJ2-7
clone_size: many
cdr3_nt: TGCAGTGCTAGAAGACAGTTCCCCTACGAGCAGTACTTC
cdr3_aa: CSARRQFPYEQYF

v_call: TRBV29-1
d_call: -
j_call: TRBJ1-1
clone_size: -
cdr3_nt: TGCAGCGCGAATGAGTCGGGGAACACTGAAGCTTTCTTT
cdr3_aa: CSANESGNTEAFF

v_call: TRBV20-1
d_call: -
j_call: TRBJ2-7
clone_size: -
cdr3_nt: TGCAGCGTCGGGGGCCAATCCTACGAGCAGTACTTC
cdr3_aa: CSVGGQSYEQYF

v_call: TRBV13
d_call: -
j_call: TRBJ2-7
clone_size: many
cdr3_nt: TGTGCCAGCAGCCTACGGGACCTTCCGGGGGAGTACTTC
cdr3_aa: CASSLRDLPGEYF

v_call: TRBV12-3/TRBV12-4
d_call: TRBD1
j_call: TRBJ1-2
clone_size: once
cdr3_nt: TGTGCCAGCAGTTGGGGGACAGGCGATGGCTACACCTTC
cdr3_aa: CASSWGTGDGYTF

v_call: TRBV5-1
d_call: TRBD1
j_call: TRBJ1-1
clone_size: many
cdr3_nt: TGCGCCAGCAGCTCACGGGGACAGCAGAACACTGAAGCTTTCTTT
cdr3_aa: CASSSRGQQNTEAFF

v_call: TRBV5-1
d_call: -
j_call: TRBJ1-4
clone_size: many
cdr3_nt: TGCGCCAGCAGCTTGGGAGGGGATAATGAAAAACTGTTTTTT
cdr3_aa: CASSLGGDNEKLFF

v_call: TRBV11-1
d_call: TRBD1
j_call: TRBJ2-1
clone_size: many
cdr3_nt: TGTGCCAGCAGCTCCCTACCGGGACAGGGAAACTCCTACAATGAGCAGTTCTTC
cdr3_aa: CASSSLPGQGNSYNEQFF

v_call: TRBV5-1
d_call: TRBD1
j_call: TRBJ1-2
clone_size: -
cdr3_nt: TGCGCCAGCAGCTTGGCCCAGGGGGCGCTAGGCTACACCTTC
cdr3_aa: CASSLAQGALGYTF

v_call: TRBV27
d_call: TRBD1
j_call: TRBJ1-1
clone_size: -
cdr3_nt: TGTGCCAGCCGAATATGGACAGGGGGCTCAGGTGAAGCTTTCTTT
cdr3_aa: CASRIWTGGSGEAFF

v_call: TRBV12-3/TRBV12-4
d_call: -
j_call: TRBJ1-5
clone_size: many
cdr3_nt: TGTGCCAGCAGTTTAGCCCTTCAGGCCCAGCATTTT
cdr3_aa: CASSLALQAQHF

v_call: TRBV7-9
d_call: TRBD1
j_call: TRBJ2-5
clone_size: many
cdr3_nt: TGTGCCAGCAGTCCAGCGACCGGGACAGGGGAAGAGACCCAGTACTTC
cdr3_aa: CASSPATGTGEETQYF

v_call: TRBV7-9
d_call: -
j_call: TRBJ1-5
clone_size: many
cdr3_nt: TGTGCCAGCAGCTCCGGGACCAATCAGCCCCAGCATTTT
cdr3_aa: CASSSGTNQPQHF

v_call: TRBV10-1
d_call: TRBD1
j_call: TRBJ2-3
clone_size: many
cdr3_nt: TGCGCCAGCAGTGACCTCCGGACAGGGGGTTCAGATACGCAGTATTTT
cdr3_aa: CASSDLRTGGSDTQYF

v_call: TRBV5-1
d_call: TRBD1
j_call: TRBJ1-1
clone_size: -
cdr3_nt: TGCGCCAGCAGCAAAGGACAGGGGACGACTGAAGCTTTCTTT
cdr3_aa: CASSKGQGTTEAFF

v_call: TRBV7-9
d_call: TRBD1
j_call: TRBJ2-7
clone_size: -
cdr3_nt: TGTGCCAGCAGCCTCCGACAGGGGGCATACGAGCAGTACTTC
cdr3_aa: CASSLRQGAYEQYF

v_call: TRBV7-9
d_call: -
j_call: TRBJ2-7
clone_size: medium-sized
cdr3_nt: TGTGCCAGCAGCCACGGGTACGAGCAGTACTTC
cdr3_aa: CASSHGYEQYF

v_call: TRBV5-5
d_call: -
j_call: TRBJ2-7
clone_size: -
cdr3_nt: TGTGCCAGCAGCTTTCAAGGGGGGGGGTTGGAGCAGTACTTC
cdr3_aa: CASSFQGGGLEQYF

v_call: TRBV7-2
d_call: -
j_call: TRBJ2-1
clone_size: few
cdr3_nt: TGTGCCAGCAGCCCTGGACAGATGGATGAGCAGTTCTTC
cdr3_aa: CASSPGQMDEQFF

v_call: TRBV18
d_call: TRBD1
j_call: TRBJ1-2
clone_size: many
cdr3_nt: TGTGCCAGCTCACCACCGCCTATAGGGGGCTCGGATGGCTACACCTTC
cdr3_aa: CASSPPPIGGSDGYTF

v_call: TRBV24-1
d_call: TRBD1
j_call: TRBJ1-5
clone_size: many
cdr3_nt: TGTGCCACCAGCTCACAGGGGTCGGAGCCCCAGCATTTT
cdr3_aa: CATSSQGSEPQHF

v_call: TRBV7-9
d_call: TRBD2
j_call: TRBJ2-3
clone_size: -
cdr3_nt: TGTGCCAGCAGCTTAACTAGCGGGAGGTCCACAGATACGCAGTATTTT
cdr3_aa: CASSLTSGRSTDTQYF